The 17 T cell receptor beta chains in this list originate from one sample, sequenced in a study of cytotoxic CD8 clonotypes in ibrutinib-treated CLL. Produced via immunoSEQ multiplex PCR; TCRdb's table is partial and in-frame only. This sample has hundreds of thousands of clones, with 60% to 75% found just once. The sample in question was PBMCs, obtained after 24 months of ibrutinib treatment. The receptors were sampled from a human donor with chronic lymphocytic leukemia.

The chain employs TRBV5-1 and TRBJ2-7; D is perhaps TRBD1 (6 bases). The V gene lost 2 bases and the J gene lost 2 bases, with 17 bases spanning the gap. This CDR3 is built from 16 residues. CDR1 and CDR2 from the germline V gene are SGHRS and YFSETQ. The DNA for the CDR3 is TGCGCCAGCAGCTTACAGGGTGGGGGTGGCCCCTACGAGCAGTACTTC. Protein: CASSLQGGGGPYEQYF.

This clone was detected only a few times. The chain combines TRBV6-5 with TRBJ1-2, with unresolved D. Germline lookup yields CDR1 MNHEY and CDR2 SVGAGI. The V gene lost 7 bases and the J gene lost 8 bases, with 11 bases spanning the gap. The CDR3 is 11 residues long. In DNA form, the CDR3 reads TGTGCCAGCAAAAGAATGGAAGGCTACACCTTC. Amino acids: CASKRMEGYTF.

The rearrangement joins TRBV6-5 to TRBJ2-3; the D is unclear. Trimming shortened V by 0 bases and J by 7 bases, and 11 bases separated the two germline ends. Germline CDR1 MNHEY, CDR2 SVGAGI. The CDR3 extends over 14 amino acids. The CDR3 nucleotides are TGTGCCAGCAGTTACTCCCAGGTCTTATATACGCAGTATTTT. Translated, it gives CASSYSQVLYTQYF.

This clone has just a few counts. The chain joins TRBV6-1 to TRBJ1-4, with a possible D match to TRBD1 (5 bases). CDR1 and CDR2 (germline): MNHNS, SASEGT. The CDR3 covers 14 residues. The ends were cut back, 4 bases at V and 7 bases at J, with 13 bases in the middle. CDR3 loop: CASSAPGWGEKLFF. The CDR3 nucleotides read TGTGCCAGCAGTGCGCCAGGGTGGGGTGAAAAACTGTTTTTT.

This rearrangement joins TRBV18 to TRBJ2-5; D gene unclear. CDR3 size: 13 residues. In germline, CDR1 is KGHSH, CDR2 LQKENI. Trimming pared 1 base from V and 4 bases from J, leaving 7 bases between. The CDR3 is CASSPLERETQYF. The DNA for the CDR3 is TGTGCCAGCTCACCACTTGAGAGAGAGACCCAGTACTTC.

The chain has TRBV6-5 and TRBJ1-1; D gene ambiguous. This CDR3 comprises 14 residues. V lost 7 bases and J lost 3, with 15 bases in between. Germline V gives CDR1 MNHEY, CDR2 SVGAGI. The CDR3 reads CASTAEVGDTEAFF. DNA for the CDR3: TGTGCCAGCACTGCTGAGGTTGGAGACACTGAAGCTTTCTTT.

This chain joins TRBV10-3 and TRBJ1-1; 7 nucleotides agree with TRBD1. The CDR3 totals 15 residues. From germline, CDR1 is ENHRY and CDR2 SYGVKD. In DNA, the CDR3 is TGTGCTACCAAGGGGGCAGGGTCCGTTCACACTGAAGCTTTCTTT. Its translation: CATKGAGSVHTEAFF.

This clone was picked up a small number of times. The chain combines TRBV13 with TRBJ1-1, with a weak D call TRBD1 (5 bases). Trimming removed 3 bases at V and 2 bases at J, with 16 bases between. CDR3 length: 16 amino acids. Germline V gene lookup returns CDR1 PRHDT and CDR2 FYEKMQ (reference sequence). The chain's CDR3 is CASSFRPFRGNTEAFF. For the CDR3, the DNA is TGTGCCAGCAGCTTCCGGCCCTTTAGGGGTAACACTGAAGCTTTCTTT.

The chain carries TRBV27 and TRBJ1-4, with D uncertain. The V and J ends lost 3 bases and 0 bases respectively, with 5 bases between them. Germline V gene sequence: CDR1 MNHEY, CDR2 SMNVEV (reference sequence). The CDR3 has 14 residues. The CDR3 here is CASSFRSTNEKLFF. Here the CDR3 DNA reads TGTGCCAGCAGTTTCAGGTCAACTAATGAAAAACTGTTTTTT.

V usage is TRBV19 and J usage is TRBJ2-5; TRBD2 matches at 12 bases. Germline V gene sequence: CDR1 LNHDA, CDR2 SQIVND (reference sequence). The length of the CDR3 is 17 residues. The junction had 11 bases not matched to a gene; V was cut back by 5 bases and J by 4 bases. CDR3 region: CASSASGLAGIGETQYF. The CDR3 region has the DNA TGTGCCAGTAGTGCATCAGGACTAGCGGGAATAGGAGAGACCCAGTACTTC.

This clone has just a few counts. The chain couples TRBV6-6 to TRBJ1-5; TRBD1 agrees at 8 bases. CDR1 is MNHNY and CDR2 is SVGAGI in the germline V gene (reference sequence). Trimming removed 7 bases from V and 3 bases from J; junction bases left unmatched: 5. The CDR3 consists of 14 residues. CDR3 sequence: CASNDRGFNQPQHF. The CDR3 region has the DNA TGTGCCAGCAATGACAGGGGATTCAATCAGCCCCAGCATTTT.

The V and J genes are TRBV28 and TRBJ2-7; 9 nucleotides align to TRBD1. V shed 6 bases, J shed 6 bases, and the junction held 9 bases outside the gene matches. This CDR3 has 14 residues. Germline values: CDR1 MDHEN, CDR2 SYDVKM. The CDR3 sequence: CASSLTQGAREQYF. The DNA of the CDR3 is TGTGCCAGCAGCCTCACACAGGGGGCGCGCGAGCAGTACTTC.

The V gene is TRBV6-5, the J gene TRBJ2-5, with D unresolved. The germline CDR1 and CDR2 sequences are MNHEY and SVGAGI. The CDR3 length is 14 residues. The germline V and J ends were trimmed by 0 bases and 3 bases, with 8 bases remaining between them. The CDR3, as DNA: TGTGCCAGCAGTTACTCGGCCCAAAAAGAGACCCAGTACTTC. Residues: CASSYSAQKETQYF.

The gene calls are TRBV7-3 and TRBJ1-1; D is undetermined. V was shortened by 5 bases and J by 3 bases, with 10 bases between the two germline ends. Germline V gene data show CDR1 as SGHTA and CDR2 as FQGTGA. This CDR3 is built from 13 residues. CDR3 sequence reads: CASSARKDTEAFF. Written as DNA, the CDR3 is TGTGCCAGCAGCGCAAGGAAGGACACTGAAGCTTTCTTT. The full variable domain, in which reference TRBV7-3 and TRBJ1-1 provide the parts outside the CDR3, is GAGVSQTPSNKVTEKGKYVELRCDPISGHTALYWYRQSLGQGPEFLIYFQGTGAADDSGLPNDRFFAVRPEGSVSTLKIQRTERGDSAVYLCASSARKDTEAFFGQGTRLTVV.

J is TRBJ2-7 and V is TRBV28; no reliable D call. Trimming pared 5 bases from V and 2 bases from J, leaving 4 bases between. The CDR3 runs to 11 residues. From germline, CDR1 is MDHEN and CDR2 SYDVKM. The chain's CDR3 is CASSMAYEQYF. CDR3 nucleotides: TGTGCCAGCAGTATGGCCTACGAGCAGTACTTC. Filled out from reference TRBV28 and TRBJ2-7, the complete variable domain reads DVKVTQSSRYLVKRTGEKVFLECVQDMDHENMFWYRQDPGLGLRLIYFSYDVKMKEKGDIPEGYSVSREKKERFSLILESASTNQTSMYLCASSMAYEQYFGPGTRLTVT.

CDR3 coding DNA: TGTGCCATCAGTGGGCTAGCGGGAGAGTTCACAGATACGCAGTATTTT. Amino acid sequence: CAISGLAGEFTDTQYF. This rearrangement joins TRBV10-3 to TRBJ2-3; 10 bases map to TRBD2. CDR1 is ENHRY and CDR2 is SYGVKD in the germline V gene. Losses at the gene ends were 4 bases for V and 2 bases for J; bases not matched to a gene: 6. There are 16 residues in the CDR3.

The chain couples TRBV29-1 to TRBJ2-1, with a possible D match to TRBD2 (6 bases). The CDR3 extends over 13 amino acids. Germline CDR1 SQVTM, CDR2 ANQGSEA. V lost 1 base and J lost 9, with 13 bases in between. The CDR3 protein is CSVEGDSPPEQFF. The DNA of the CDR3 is TGCAGCGTTGAAGGGGACTCCCCACCTGAGCAGTTCTTC.